This TCR beta chain stems from a study of Graves' ophthalmopathy and Graves' hyperthyroidism. Study-wide context: Peripheral blood was gathered at first diagnosis, ahead of any treatment whatsoever.

Investigators amplified TCR beta CDR3 regions from RNA transcripts. After a first-round RT-PCR with HTBI primers, a second-round multiplex PCR was run. TCRdb itself ran the multiplex PCR reads through MiXCR, one entry per CDR3 protein. The profile shows about 500,000 distinct CDR3 sequences, approximately 15% of them singletons. Germline loops: CDR1 LNHDA, CDR2 SQIVND (reference sequence). The CDR3 has 16 amino acids. V was trimmed by 1 base and J by 4 bases, leaving 14 bases between them. Study results and limitations: Blood also contained most of the expanded thyroid clonotypes above 0.001 frequency. In predicting ophthalmopathy progression, the model reached about 71% sensitivity and 72.22% specificity.

Establishment of the diagnosis relied upon clinical symptoms, serum thyroxine, TRAb, thyroid ultrasound and orbital computed tomography. In regard to this clonotype: Its antigen is undetermined.

The genes are TRBV19 and TRBJ1-5; perhaps TRBD1 as D (6 bases). The specimen was blood. This TCR was recovered from a woman aged 25 to 45 with Graves' ophthalmopathy. The CDR3 is CASSIAWEGGNQPQHF. The DNA of the CDR3 is TGTGCCAGTAGTATAGCTTGGGAAGGGGGAAATCAGCCCCAGCATTTT.